This T cell receptor beta chain was captured in a study of blood T cell repertoires in COVID-19. Overall study: COVID-19 samples collected from the United States, Italy and Spain covered acute and convalescent phases. Nucleic acid was either cDNA or gDNA, and it came from T cells, B-cell-depleted T cells, or PBMCs.

This clone has a handful of counts. CDR1 is MDHEN, CDR2 SYDVKM, per germline. The CDR3 contains 15 residues. The V gene lost 5 bases and the J gene lost 0 bases, with 11 bases spanning the gap. How the authors handled the data: Researchers report that nucleated cell counts were estimated from reference gene primer amplification. Repertoires were generated with immunoSEQ multiplex PCR, while TCRdb's copy carries only in-frame clones and drops some. D and trimming come from the DNA, and the V and J calls and clone size come from that table. The table includes tens of thousands of clones, about 87% detected once.

Sequencing used peripheral blood. This TCR was sampled from a human donor with acute or convalescent COVID-19. The donor label of this sample is uncertain. The V gene is TRBV28, the J gene TRBJ2-1, with D unclear. CDR3 sequence reads: CASSPDWSSYNEQFF. The CDR3 DNA reads TGTGCCAGCAGTCCAGACTGGAGCTCCTACAATGAGCAGTTCTTC.